Listed here is a single TCR beta chain. The antigen is unknown. The data were obtained in a study of T-cell memory formation after mild COVID-19. TCRdb reprocessed the 5' RACE reads via MiXCR and lists one record per CDR3 protein. The sample gives around 300,000 distinct CDR3 sequences, roughly an eighth of which show up once; approximately 22% is in the top ten. General observations from the study: Day 15 to 85 contracting clones showed balanced CD4/CD8; later expanders leaned CD4+. Mainly in CM and EM were contracting CD4+ clones; CD8+ were in EMRA. The pre-infection memory compartment contained some responding clones, suggesting cross-reactive memory joined.

After removal of 1 base from V and 2 bases from J, the junction contained 12 bases not matched to a gene. CDR1 and CDR2 (germline): LGHDT, YNNKEL (reference sequence). The length of the CDR3 is 18 residues. This TCR was sampled from a man younger than 35 who had mild COVID-19 (a few samples of this study predate the infection). Cell type and time point are not known. The V call is TRBV3-1, the J call TRBJ2-5; 8 bases match TRBD2. The sequencing input was PBMCs or a T cell subset sorted from them (not recorded which). CDR3: CASSQGIFTSGEQETQYF. The CDR3 DNA follows: TGTGCCAGCAGCCAAGGAATATTCACTAGCGGAGAGCAAGAGACCCAGTACTTC.